This record covers a single TCR beta chain. These data are taken from a study of blood T cell repertoires in COVID-19. Overall study: COVID-19 samples, acute and convalescent, were from the United States, Italy and Spain.

Profiling relied on immunoSEQ multiplex PCR, and the TCRdb table lists in-frame clones only, not all of them. The sample has some 200,000 clones; roughly nine tenths are singletons. Material for sequencing was peripheral blood. This receptor was taken from a woman aged 60-70 years with COVID-19, enrolled during active disease.

The CDR3 DNA reads TGTGCCAGCAGTATCAAAGACAGTCGCGCTGGAAACACCATATATTTT. It is translated as CASSIKDSRAGNTIYF. This rearrangement joins TRBV6-2 or TRBV6-3 to TRBJ1-3, with a weak D call TRBD1 (5 bases). Trimming cost V 5 bases and J 2 bases, with 16 bases left between them. The CDR3 totals 16 residues. Germline values: CDR1 MNHEY, CDR2 SVGEGT.